Listed here are 28 T cell receptor beta chains from one sample, sequenced in a study of cytomegalovirus exposure and HLA in healthy donors. It was with 60 Vbeta and 13 Jbeta primers that the PCR ran. Only in-frame clones appear in the TCRdb table, and some are missing; sequencing was by immunoSEQ multiplex PCR. The sample contains fewer than 80,000 clones, 74% of which appear only once. Material for sequencing was PBMCs. The receptors originated from a woman aged 60-75 years in good health and CMV-seropositive.

The rearrangement uses TRBV7-8 and TRBJ1-1; D gene unclear. CDR3 size: 14 residues. Germline CDR1 reads SGHVS; CDR2 reads FQNEAQ. The V end was cut by 5 bases, the J end by 1 base, with 11 bases between. The CDR3, as DNA: TGTGCCAGCAGCCCACGACACCCGAACACTGAAGCTTTCTTT. Its translation: CASSPRHPNTEAFF.

This clone came up once. The chain recombines TRBV5-1 with TRBJ2-7; no reliable D call. V dropped 0 bases and J dropped 2 bases, with 9 bases sitting between them. The CDR3 has 14 residues. Germline assignment: CDR1 SGHRS and CDR2 YFSETQ. The CDR3 sequence: CASSLGHGTYEQYF. CDR3 DNA: TGCGCCAGCAGCTTGGGACATGGAACCTACGAGCAGTACTTC.

The V and J genes are TRBV2 and TRBJ2-1; D remains ambiguous. The CDR3 extends over 12 amino acids. V was clipped by 4 bases and J by 4 bases, with 5 bases between them. Germline lookup yields CDR1 SNHLY and CDR2 FYNNEI. The CDR3 DNA follows: TGTGCCAGCAGTGGGCCTTACAATGAGCAGTTCTTC. Protein sequence: CASSGPYNEQFF.

CDR3: CASRGTNTDTQYF. The DNA of the CDR3 is TGTGCCAGCAGGGGGACTAACACAGATACGCAGTATTTT. The chain combines TRBV2 with TRBJ2-3; 7 bases are shared with TRBD2. Trimming cost V 6 bases and J 2 bases; bases outside gene matches: 2. There are 13 residues in the CDR3. The germline V gene encodes CDR1 SNHLY and CDR2 FYNNEI.

Of note for this clone: The junction does not match germline at one end; this may be a read error. The chain is built from TRBV4-1 and TRBJ1-3; D is perhaps TRBD1 (6 bases). CDR1 MGHRA and CDR2 YSYEKL come from the germline V gene. CDR3 size: 16 residues. CDR3 DNA: TGCGCCAGCAGCCAAGGTGGCAGGGGCTCTGGAAACACCGTATATTTT. Protein sequence: CASSQGGRGSGNTVYF.

Concerning this clone: At one end the junction does not follow the germline gene, possibly because of a read error. J is TRBJ1-6 and V is TRBV2; 7 bases agree with TRBD1. The CDR3 has 16 residues. Germline assignment: CDR1 SNHLY and CDR2 FYNNEI. CDR3 protein: CACSPGQPGTNSPLHF. In nucleotides, the CDR3 is TGTGCCTGCAGTCCGGGACAGCCGGGGACTAATTCACCCCTCCACTTT. The full variable domain, its missing parts supplied by reference TRBV2 and TRBJ1-6, is EPEVTQTPSHQVTQMGQEVILRCVPISNHLYFYWYRQILGQKVEFLVSFYNNEISEKSEIFDDQFSVERPDGSNFTLKIRSTKLEDSAMYFCACSPGQPGTNSPLHFGNGTRLTVT.

This clone was seen only once. This rearrangement joins TRBV7-2 to TRBJ2-1; no firm D call. The CDR3 is 11 amino acids. Per the germline V gene, CDR1 is SGHTA and CDR2 is FQGNSA. Between the trimmed V and J ends, which lost 5 bases and 4 bases, there was a span of 3 bases. The CDR3 DNA reads TGTGCCAGCAGCCCTTACAATGAGCAGTTCTTC. Translating gives CASSPYNEQFF.

This chain uses TRBV4-1 with TRBJ2-5; 7 bases align to TRBD1. J lost 1 base, V lost 4 bases, and 6 bases had no gene match. This CDR3 is 15 amino acids long. Germline assignment: CDR1 MGHRA and CDR2 YSYEKL. CDR3 loop: CASSLWTGVQETQYF. CDR3 sequence (DNA): TGCGCCAGCAGCCTTTGGACAGGCGTCCAAGAGACCCAGTACTTC.

The chain combines TRBV27 with TRBJ2-7; weak D call: TRBD1 (6 bases). Trimming took off 8 bases at V and 6 bases at J, with 11 bases between the two ends. Germline V gene lookup returns CDR1 MNHEY and CDR2 SMNVEV (reference sequence). The CDR3 loop spans 11 amino acids. The CDR3: CASYGRGEQYF. CDR3 nucleotide sequence: TGTGCCAGCTACGGCAGGGGCGAGCAGTACTTC.

J is TRBJ2-7 and V is TRBV21-1; the table gives TRBD2 as D, unverified against the DNA. TRBV21-1 is a pseudogene segment. This CDR3 contains 17 residues. The CDR3 here is CASSKKPRLLGYYEQYF. The CDR3 nucleotides read TGTGCCAGCAGCAAAAAGCCTCGGCTTCTAGGTTACTACGAGCAGTACTTC.

The chain is built from TRBV9 and TRBJ2-1; D is possibly TRBD2 (6 bases). In germline, CDR1 is SGDLS, CDR2 YYNGEE. CDR3 length equals 16 residues. V dropped 0 bases and J dropped 4 bases, with 14 bases sitting between them. CDR3: CASSVAPGVGYNEQFF. The CDR3 DNA is TGTGCCAGCAGCGTAGCGCCGGGAGTTGGGTACAATGAGCAGTTCTTC.

The chain carries TRBV30 and TRBJ2-1; 9 bases are a match to TRBD1. The length of the CDR3 is 15 residues. CDR1 is GTSNPN, CDR2 SVGIG, per germline (reference sequence). V dropped 2 bases and J dropped 5; count of bases not matched to a gene: 7. The CDR3 DNA sequence: TGTGCCTGGAGTCCACAGGGGGCGCGCCACAATGAGCAGTTCTTC. Its translation is CAWSPQGARHNEQFF.

Remarks on this clone: The junction shows a germline mismatch at one end, possibly a read error. The genes are TRBV7-7 and TRBJ1-5, with 9 bases identical to TRBD1. The CDR3 consists of 19 residues. The germline V gene has CDR1 SSHAT and CDR2 FNYEAQ (reference sequence). The CDR3, as DNA: TGTGCTAGCAGTACAACCTCGGACAGGGGACTTTATAGCAATCAGCCCCAGCATTTT. This encodes CASSTTSDRGLYSNQPQHF.

V and J are TRBV5-4 and TRBJ2-3, with TRBD2 as a possible D gene (5 bases). The V and J ends lost 1 base and 0 bases respectively, with 9 bases between them. The CDR3 extends over 15 amino acids. Per the germline V gene, CDR1 is SGHNT and CDR2 is YYREEE (reference sequence). The CDR3 region has the DNA TGTGCCAGCAGCTTGTCTCTAGCCAGCACAGATACGCAGTATTTT. Protein product: CASSLSLASTDTQYF.

This clone was picked up a small number of times. The chain carries TRBV7-9 and TRBJ1-1; D may be TRBD1 (6 bases). Germline V CDR1 and CDR2: SEHNR, FQNEAQ (reference sequence). The CDR3 is made up of 15 amino acids. Deletions cut 5 bases from V and 0 bases from J, with 13 bases between. The CDR3 spells CASSVGGGMNTEAFF. The CDR3 nucleotides are TGTGCCAGCAGCGTAGGAGGGGGAATGAACACTGAAGCTTTCTTT.

The J gene is TRBJ1-2, the V gene TRBV19; TRBD1 aligns across 10 bases. The CDR3 is 14 amino acids. CDR1 is LNHDA and CDR2 is SQIVND in the germline V gene (reference sequence). The V segment lost 7 bases and the J segment 5 bases; nucleotides outside the gene matches: 7. CDR3 nucleotides: TGTGCCAGTACCAGGGACAGGGGTGGTTATGGCTACACCTTC. Its translation is CASTRDRGGYGYTF.

The genes are TRBV19 and TRBJ1-5; TRBD1 agrees at 8 bases. Unmatched junction bases numbered 8, after V lost 5 bases and J lost 5 bases. This CDR3 contains 15 residues. Germline assignment: CDR1 LNHDA and CDR2 SQIVND (reference sequence). The CDR3 sequence is CASSQDQGAYQPQHF. The CDR3 DNA is TGTGCCAGTAGTCAAGATCAGGGGGCATATCAGCCCCAGCATTTT.

The V and J genes are TRBV19 and TRBJ2-7; TRBD1 aligns across 7 bases. The CDR3 length is 12 residues. Germline V gene lookup returns CDR1 LNHDA and CDR2 SQIVND (reference sequence). J was trimmed by 3 bases and V by 10 bases; bases with no gene match: 6. This CDR3 is CATRDSYYEQYF. CDR3 bases: TGTGCCACAAGGGACAGTTACTACGAGCAGTACTTC.

V gene TRBV10-3 combines with J gene TRBJ2-1; 13 positions match TRBD2. From germline, CDR1 is ENHRY and CDR2 SYGVKD. This CDR3 is 15 amino acids long. Trimming took 4 bases from V and 7 from J; bases not matched to a gene: 4. CDR3 coding DNA: TGTGCCATCAGTGGGGGACTAGCGGGAAGAAATGAGCAGTTCTTC. Encoded protein: CAISGGLAGRNEQFF.

This chain joins TRBV11-2 and TRBJ1-1, with D tentatively TRBD1 (6 bases). The CDR3 is made up of 14 amino acids. From germline, CDR1 is SGHAT and CDR2 FQNNGV. V shed 7 bases and J shed 4 bases, with 16 bases lying between them. CDR3 amino acids: CASTKPGTITEAFF. As DNA, the CDR3 is TGTGCCAGCACCAAACCCGGGACAATCACTGAAGCTTTCTTT.

The chain is built from TRBV7-9 and TRBJ2-5; TRBD1 matches 7 bases. This CDR3 is built from 15 residues. Germline V gene lookup returns CDR1 SEHNR and CDR2 FQNEAQ (reference sequence). The V segment lost 5 bases and the J segment 2 bases; nucleotides outside the gene matches: 8. The CDR3 DNA follows: TGTGCCAGCAGCCTCCCGGGACAGACGCAAGAGACCCAGTACTTC. Translation gives CASSLPGQTQETQYF. Full variable domain (missing parts from reference TRBV7-9 and TRBJ2-5): DTGVSQNPRHKITKRGQNVTFRCDPISEHNRLYWYRQTLGQGPEFLTYFQNEAQLEKSRLLSDRFSAERPKGSFSTLEIQRTEQGDSAMYLCASSLPGQTQETQYFGPGTRLLVL.

In this sample, this clone turned up a few times. The gene calls are TRBV6-6 and TRBJ2-3; tentative D call: TRBD2 (6 bases). The germline V gene encodes CDR1 MNHNY and CDR2 SVGAGI (reference sequence). The CDR3 loop spans 15 amino acids. V dropped 6 bases and J dropped 0 bases, with 13 bases sitting between them. This CDR3 is CASRTGTLSTDTQYF. Written as DNA, the CDR3 is TGTGCCAGCAGAACCGGGACTCTTAGCACAGATACGCAGTATTTT.

This clone appeared a few times. The V gene is TRBV5-1, the J gene TRBJ2-7; D remains ambiguous. This CDR3 contains 13 residues. Trimming cost V 4 bases and J 1 base, with 9 bases left between them. Germline CDR1 and CDR2: SGHRS and YFSETQ. For the CDR3, the DNA is TGCGCCAGCAGCCGGTCAGGTTCCTACGAGCAGTACTTC. It specifies CASSRSGSYEQYF. Full variable domain (rest looked up from reference TRBV5-1 and TRBJ2-7): KAGVTQTPRYLIKTRGQQVTLSCSPISGHRSVSWYQQTPGQGLQFLFEYFSETQRNKGNFPGRFSGRQFSNSRSEMNVSTLELGDSALYLCASSRSGSYEQYFGPGTRLTVT.

This chain uses TRBV2 with TRBJ1-6; D remains unclear. V lost 7 bases and J 9 bases, leaving 19 bases between the germline ends. Germline CDR1 is SNHLY and CDR2 is FYNNEI. The CDR3 runs to 15 residues. CDR3 protein: CASTQNREPGSPLHF. In DNA, the CDR3 is TGTGCCAGCACCCAAAACCGGGAGCCGGGTTCACCCCTCCACTTT.

The chain links TRBV19 to TRBJ1-2, with unresolved D. Trimming left V 5 bases short and J 7 bases short, with 8 bases between. CDR1 is LNHDA, CDR2 SQIVND, per germline (reference sequence). This CDR3 comprises 11 residues. CDR3 coding DNA: TGTGCCAGTAGTGTAGGAGGTGGCTACACCTTC. Residues: CASSVGGGYTF.

The chain employs TRBV2 and TRBJ2-1; the D gene is possibly TRBD1 (5 bases). This CDR3 has 12 residues. Looked up from germline, CDR1 is SNHLY and CDR2 is FYNNEI. Trimming removed 5 bases at V and 9 bases at J, with 11 bases between. CDR3 sequence (DNA): TGTGCCAGCAGTCGGACCCAGGGTGAGCAGTTCTTC. Translated, it gives CASSRTQGEQFF.

This chain joins TRBV11-3 and TRBJ2-3, with TRBD1 identical over 9 bases. V trimming: 5 bases; J trimming: 2 bases; junction bases outside the gene matches: 5. Germline CDR1 and CDR2: SGHNT and YENEEA. The CDR3 runs to 15 residues. The CDR3 region is CASSLGQGFTDTQYF. The CDR3 DNA follows: TGTGCCAGCAGCCTCGGACAGGGGTTCACAGATACGCAGTATTTT.

This chain joins TRBV30 and TRBJ2-7; 13 nucleotides align to TRBD2. V lost 2 bases to trimming and J lost 7 bases; unmatched junction nucleotides: 17. The CDR3 covers 18 residues. Germline V gene data show CDR1 as GTSNPN and CDR2 as SVGIG (reference sequence). The CDR3 nucleotides read TGTGCCTGGAGTCGAGGGACTAGCGGGAACATTATCCCACTTGAGCAGTACTTC. It codes for CAWSRGTSGNIIPLEQYF.